The 24 T cell receptor beta chains reported below all come from one sample, sequenced in a study of blood T cell repertoires in COVID-19. Profiling relied on immunoSEQ multiplex PCR, and the TCRdb table lists in-frame clones only, not all of them. In the table there are 100,000 to 150,000 clones, approximately 74% of which are singletons. The material sequenced was peripheral blood. The source is an elderly man with COVID-19, enrolled during active disease.

About this clone: One end of the junction is discordant with germline, which a read error may explain. The rearrangement joins TRBV30 to TRBJ2-5, with D possibly TRBD2 on 5 matching bases. Germline lookup yields CDR1 GTSNPN and CDR2 SVGIG (reference sequence). The CDR3 length is 15 residues. Here the CDR3 DNA reads TGTGCCTGGAGTGTACTAGTCACATACCAAGGGACCCAGTACTTC. Translated: CAWSVLVTYQGTQYF.

The chain joins TRBV19 to TRBJ2-5; weak D call: TRBD2 (7 bases). CDR1 LNHDA and CDR2 SQIVND come from the germline V gene (reference sequence). Trimming took 5 bases from V and 1 from J, leaving 20 bases between them. This CDR3 region has 17 residues. CDR3 nucleotide sequence: TGTGCCAGTAGTCTCCCGGCGGGGGCTGGGGGCCAAGAGACCCAGTACTTC. Encoded protein: CASSLPAGAGGQETQYF.

The genes are TRBV6-5 and TRBJ1-4, with 11 positions matching TRBD1. This CDR3 has 15 residues. V lost 6 bases to trimming and J lost 2 bases; unmatched junction nucleotides: 2. The germline gives CDR1 MNHEY, CDR2 SVGAGI. This chain's CDR3 is CASRRDRGTNEKLFF. CDR3 sequence (DNA): TGTGCCAGCAGGCGGGACAGGGGGACTAATGAAAAACTGTTTTTT.

This clone was found a few times. The chain combines TRBV27 with TRBJ1-5, with a possible D match to TRBD1 (5 bases). Germline V lookup: CDR1 MNHEY, CDR2 SMNVEV (reference sequence). The CDR3 covers 13 residues. The V end was cut by 4 bases, the J end by 7 bases, with 11 bases between. The CDR3 region is CASSSVGVQPQHF. As DNA, the CDR3 is TGTGCCAGCAGTTCAGTAGGGGTCCAGCCCCAGCATTTT.

This rearrangement joins TRBV6-5 to TRBJ1-1, with no clear D. The CDR3 is 13 residues long. Germline CDR1 MNHEY, CDR2 SVGAGI. Trimming removed 8 bases at V and 0 bases at J, with 10 bases between. The DNA of the CDR3 is TGTGCCAGCCGGAGGCAGCTGAACACTGAAGCTTTCTTT. It encodes CASRRQLNTEAFF.

The chain has TRBV7-6 and TRBJ2-1, with 9 bases fitting TRBD2. Per germline, CDR1 SGHVS and CDR2 FNYEAQ. V lost 5 bases and J lost 0; bases outside the gene matches: 23. The length of the CDR3 is 22 residues. CDR3 sequence (DNA): TGTGCCAGCAGCCCACTTACGCCGGGGGGGCTAGCGGGGCCGAGCTCCTACAATGAGCAGTTCTTC. This encodes CASSPLTPGGLAGPSSYNEQFF.

The J gene is TRBJ2-1, the V gene TRBV11-3; 12 bases fit TRBD2. This CDR3 contains 17 residues. J was trimmed by 0 bases and V by 3 bases; bases with no gene match: 3. In germline, CDR1 is SGHNT, CDR2 YENEEA. CDR3 loop: CASSFETSGSSYNEQFF. DNA of the CDR3: TGTGCCAGCAGCTTTGAGACTAGCGGGAGCTCCTACAATGAGCAGTTCTTC.

J is TRBJ1-2 and V is TRBV9, with 9 bases fitting TRBD1. There are 16 residues in the CDR3. Per the germline V gene, CDR1 is SGDLS and CDR2 is YYNGEE. J lost 4 bases, V lost 0 bases, and 7 bases had no gene match. As DNA, the CDR3 is TGTGCCAGCAGCGTAGGGGGGACAGGGCCCCTCTATGGCTACACCTTC. This translates into CASSVGGTGPLYGYTF.

CDR3 DNA sequence: TGCGCCAGCAGCCAAGCCGGGACTAGCGGGATGTCCCAGTTCTTC. Translated: CASSQAGTSGMSQFF. The chain links TRBV4-3 to TRBJ2-1, with 13 bases that match TRBD2. Germline V CDR1 and CDR2: LGHNA, YSLEER. V was pared by 1 base and J by 13 bases, with 7 bases of the junction left unmatched. The CDR3 is 15 amino acids.

The rearrangement joins TRBV29-1 to TRBJ2-2; the D gene is possibly TRBD2 (5 bases). The germline V gene encodes CDR1 SQVTM and CDR2 ANQGSEA. The CDR3 is 15 residues long. Trimming stripped 0 bases from V and 1 base from J, with 9 bases between. Here the CDR3 DNA reads TGCAGCGTTGAAGAAGTCGGGAAGAACACCGGGGAGCTGTTTTTT. The encoded protein is CSVEEVGKNTGELFF.

The J gene is TRBJ1-2, the V gene TRBV19; 9 bases match TRBD1. This CDR3 has 13 amino acids. From germline, CDR1 is LNHDA and CDR2 SQIVND (reference sequence). Trimming removed 8 bases from V and 2 bases from J; junction bases left unmatched: 3. CDR3 nucleotide sequence: TGTGCCAGTCGGACAGGGGAGAACTATGGCTACACCTTC. Protein: CASRTGENYGYTF.

V and J are TRBV3-1 (or the pseudogene TRBV3-2) and TRBJ2-1, with 12 bases fitting TRBD2. The CDR3 is 14 amino acids. CDR1 is LGHDT and CDR2 is YNNKEL in the germline V gene (reference sequence). Trimming at V came to 9 bases and at J to 6 bases, leaving 6 bases not matched to a gene. The DNA of the CDR3 is TGTGCCAGTACAAGGACTAGCGGGATCAATGAGCAGTTCTTC. This encodes CASTRTSGINEQFF.

This chain uses TRBV6-5 with TRBJ1-3, with D hard to call. CDR3 length equals 14 residues. V was shortened by 5 bases and J by 0 bases, with 8 bases between the two germline ends. Germline CDR1 and CDR2: MNHEY and SVGAGI. The CDR3 DNA sequence: TGTGCCAGCAGTCCAGGTTACTCTGGAAACACCATATATTTT. It translates to CASSPGYSGNTIYF.

The chain is built from TRBV4-3 and TRBJ2-1; D remains unclear. Germline CDR1 is LGHNA and CDR2 is YSLEER. The CDR3 consists of 14 residues. Trimming shortened V by 1 base and J by 6 bases, and 10 bases separated the two germline ends. CDR3 sequence: CASSQVLALNEQFF. In DNA, the CDR3 is TGCGCCAGCAGCCAAGTTCTGGCCCTCAATGAGCAGTTCTTC.

The chain joins TRBV7-9 to TRBJ2-5; 9 bases fit TRBD1. Germline V gives CDR1 SEHNR, CDR2 FQNEAQ (reference sequence). V gave up 4 bases and J gave up 3 bases; unmatched junction bases: 3. CDR3 length: 14 amino acids. CDR3 region: CASSSTGGEETQYF. CDR3 sequence (DNA): TGTGCCAGCAGCTCGACAGGGGGGGAAGAGACCCAGTACTTC. Supplemented by reference TRBV7-9 and TRBJ2-5, the full variable domain reads DTGVSQNPRHKITKRGQNVTFRCDPISEHNRLYWYRQTLGQGPEFLTYFQNEAQLEKSRLLSDRFSAERPKGSFSTLEIQRTEQGDSAMYLCASSSTGGEETQYFGPGTRLLVL.

This clone appeared once. DNA of the CDR3: TGTGCCAGCAGCTTGGGACAGGGGACACACAATGAGCAGTTCTTC. As protein: CASSLGQGTHNEQFF. This rearrangement joins TRBV7-3 to TRBJ2-1, with 10 positions matching TRBD1. V trimming: 3 bases; J trimming: 5 bases; junction bases outside the gene matches: 4. The CDR3 is 15 amino acids. Germline V lookup: CDR1 SGHTA, CDR2 FQGTGA.

A few counts support this clone. The rearrangement links TRBV6-6 to TRBJ1-6, with D unresolved. V shed 8 bases and J shed 6 bases, with 11 bases lying between them. The germline gives CDR1 MNHNY, CDR2 SVGAGI (reference sequence). The CDR3 sequence is 13 residues long. CDR3 residues: CASLARLNSPLHF. CDR3 sequence (DNA): TGTGCCAGCCTGGCCAGGCTTAATTCACCCCTCCACTTT.

CDR3 protein: CASSYETSGYNEQFF. CDR3 bases: TGTGCCAGCAGTTACGAGACTAGCGGTTACAATGAGCAGTTCTTC. The rearrangement joins TRBV6-5 to TRBJ2-1; 9 bases fit TRBD2. Per the germline V gene, CDR1 is MNHEY and CDR2 is SVGAGI. The V segment lost 2 bases and the J segment 4 bases; nucleotides outside the gene matches: 3. The CDR3 totals 15 residues.

The rearrangement joins TRBV7-9 to TRBJ1-2, with 9 bases identical to TRBD1. The CDR3 length is 14 residues. Trimming removed 5 bases from V and 5 bases from J; junction bases left unmatched: 6. Per germline, CDR1 SEHNR and CDR2 FQNEAQ (reference sequence). CDR3 coding DNA: TGTGCCAGCAGCCAAGGGACAGGGTCGTATGGCTACACCTTC. Translated, it gives CASSQGTGSYGYTF.

In its sample, this clone was seen a few times. In DNA, the CDR3 is TGTGCCAGCAGCCGAATCAGGTACGAGCAGTACTTC. This encodes CASSRIRYEQYF. This rearrangement joins TRBV28 to TRBJ2-7; D is undetermined. V gave up 6 bases and J gave up 4 bases, with 10 bases separating them. CDR1 MDHEN and CDR2 SYDVKM come from the germline V gene. The CDR3 loop spans 12 amino acids.

V gene TRBV6-1 combines with J gene TRBJ2-1; TRBD2 aligns across 11 bases. The J segment lost 10 bases and the V segment lost 3 bases, leaving 8 bases of the junction unmatched. Germline assignment: CDR1 MNHNS and CDR2 SASEGT. This CDR3 spans 15 amino acids. The CDR3 region has the DNA TGTGCCAGCAGTGAGGTAGCGGGAGGGTATGGGGAGCAGTTCTTC. This translates into CASSEVAGGYGEQFF.

As regards this clone: At one boundary the junction diverges from the germline segment, which might be a read error. The CDR3 protein is CASRRDTSSKYGYTF. The CDR3, as DNA: TGTGCCAGTAGGAGGGACACCTCTTCTAAATATGGCTACACCTTC. The genes are TRBV19 and TRBJ1-2; D perhaps matches TRBD1 (6 bases). Per germline, CDR1 LNHDA and CDR2 SQIVND (reference sequence). This CDR3 is built from 15 residues. Full variable domain (remainder filled in from reference TRBV19 and TRBJ1-2): DGGITQSPKYLFRKEGQNVTLSCEQNLNHDAMYWYRQDPGQGLRLIYYSQIVNDFQKGDIAEGYSVSREKKESFPLTVTSAQKNPTAFYLCASRRDTSSKYGYTFGSGTRLTVV.

The CDR3 loop is CASSLPGLGVGTDTQYF. In DNA form, the CDR3 reads TGCGCCAGCAGCCTTCCGGGACTAGGGGTTGGCACAGATACGCAGTATTTT. V usage is TRBV4-1 and J usage is TRBJ2-3, with 8 bases identical to TRBD2. Germline CDR1 is MGHRA and CDR2 is YSYEKL. V shed 4 bases and J 1 base; nucleotides not matched to a gene: 10. There are 17 residues in the CDR3.

This sequence joins TRBV19 and TRBJ2-7, with D possibly being TRBD1 (6 bases). Per the germline V gene, CDR1 is LNHDA and CDR2 is SQIVND (reference sequence). The CDR3 covers 14 residues. V was pared by 5 bases and J by 3 bases, with 14 bases between. The CDR3 nucleotides read TGTGCCAGTAGTCAAACAGGGACGGTCTACGAGCAGTACTTC. Its translation is CASSQTGTVYEQYF.